This T cell receptor beta chain came from a study of shared clonotypes between healthy human individuals. The CDR3 covers 14 residues. From germline, CDR1 is SEHNR and CDR2 FQNEAQ (reference sequence). V dropped 1 base and J dropped 2 bases, with 7 bases sitting between them. All donors were Caucasian adults living in Nashville, Tennessee. Into CD45RA+ naive and CD45RA-negative memory subsets, the CD4+ cells were split. Each cell subset's genomic DNA was divided evenly among several immunoSEQ plates. Here immunoSEQ multiplex PCR was the method, and the copy in TCRdb shows in-frame clones only, minus some. The sample lists some 1 million clones, approximately 68% seen once, with approximately 1.5% in the top ten.

V and J are TRBV7-9 and TRBJ2-3; no clear D gene. The sample consisted of memory CD4+ T cells sorted from blood. Subset reported: CD45RA-negative fraction. This receptor was taken from a man aged 18 to 30 in good health. The CDR3, as DNA: TGTGCCAGCAGCTTAGAACGGCCCACAGATACGCAGTATTTT. Encoded protein: CASSLERPTDTQYF.